The 9 T cell receptor beta chains below come from one sample, sequenced in a study of response to subunit inactivated influenza vaccine. Each CDR3 protein gets one entry after TCRdb re-called the RT-PCR reads with MiXCR. The sample yields about 650,000 distinct CDR3 sequences, 15% to 19% seen once. Sequenced here: PBMCs from blood, sampled 11 to 12 days after vaccination. The receptors stem from a man aged 45 to 65 who received an inactivated influenza vaccine.

The genes are TRBV20-1 and TRBJ2-3; D remains ambiguous. Trimming cost V 6 bases and J 4 bases, with 11 bases left between them. Germline CDR1 reads DFQATT; CDR2 reads SNEGSKA (reference sequence). The CDR3 loop spans 12 amino acids. DNA of the CDR3: TGCAGTGCAGTAGCTGGGTCAGATACGCAGTATTTT. Residues: CSAVAGSDTQYF.

Remarks on this clonotype: The junction departs from germline at one end; a sequencing error may be responsible. The V and J genes are TRBV29-1 and TRBJ2-5; D tentatively fits TRBD1 or TRBD2 (5 bases each). Germline V gene data show CDR1 as SQVTM and CDR2 as ANQGSEA. CDR3 length: 15 amino acids. In DNA, the CDR3 is TGCAGCGTTGCTTTATCAGGGACCAACAAAGAGAGCCAGTACTTC. Protein: CSVALSGTNKESQYF.

This clonotype was detected a few times. The chain employs TRBV12-3 or TRBV12-4 and TRBJ1-2; the match to TRBD1 covers 9 bases. V lost 6 bases and J lost 4; bases outside the gene matches: 9. The CDR3 covers 15 residues. CDR3 coding DNA: TGTGCCAGCAGCCCCGGGGGACAGGGCGGCTATGGCTACACCTTC. Translated, it gives CASSPGGQGGYGYTF.

The rearrangement links TRBV20-1 to TRBJ1-4; D not resolved. With 3 bases removed from V and 0 bases from J, the gap between germline ends came to 8 bases. CDR1 is DFQATT, CDR2 SNEGSKA, per germline (reference sequence). The CDR3 runs to 14 residues. The CDR3 region has the DNA TGCAGTGCTAGGCAGGCTGCAACTAATGAAAAACTGTTTTTT. Amino acids: CSARQAATNEKLFF.

The sample holds a few counts of this clonotype. This chain connects TRBV6-1 to TRBJ2-3, with TRBD1 matching 7 bases. The V gene's germline CDR1 is MNHNS and CDR2 SASEGT. V lost 3 bases to trimming and J lost 4 bases; unmatched junction nucleotides: 7. The CDR3 is made up of 15 amino acids. CDR3 bases: TGTGCCAGCAGTGAGGGCGACAGGGCTGCAGATACGCAGTATTTT. Its protein is CASSEGDRAADTQYF.

This clonotype was detected only a few times. The rearrangement joins TRBV20-1 to TRBJ1-6; 9 nucleotides agree with TRBD1. Germline CDR1 is DFQATT and CDR2 is SNEGSKA (reference sequence). V was clipped by 1 base and J by 4 bases; unmatched bases: 5. The CDR3 consists of 16 residues. As DNA, the CDR3 is TGCAGTGCTAGAGGGGGACAGGGACTATATAATTCACCCCTCCACTTT. Translating it yields CSARGGQGLYNSPLHF.

This clonotype showed up just a few times. The chain uses TRBV9 and TRBJ1-1, with D hard to call. Between the trimmed V and J ends, which lost 1 base and 6 bases, there was a span of 7 bases. Germline V gene data show CDR1 as SGDLS and CDR2 as YYNGEE. This CDR3 has 12 amino acids. In DNA, the CDR3 is TGTGCCAGCAGCGTAAACCAGGCTGAAGCTTTCTTT. Translated: CASSVNQAEAFF.

In its sample, this clonotype was seen many times. The V call is TRBV7-9, the J call TRBJ2-5; weak D call: TRBD2 (6 bases). Germline V gives CDR1 SEHNR, CDR2 FQNEAQ (reference sequence). V lost 4 bases and J lost 4, with 7 bases in between. The CDR3 extends over 12 amino acids. The chain's CDR3 is CASSSEGETQYF. CDR3 coding DNA: TGTGCCAGCAGCTCGGAGGGAGAGACCCAGTACTTC.

This clonotype turned up a few times. The chain combines TRBV2 with TRBJ1-5; D gene unclear. The V gene's germline CDR1 is SNHLY and CDR2 FYNNEI. V lost 4 bases and J lost 9, with 13 bases in between. The CDR3 totals 13 residues. The CDR3 sequence is CASSVGSFRPQHF. In nucleotides, the CDR3 is TGTGCCAGCAGTGTCGGCAGCTTTCGGCCCCAGCATTTT.